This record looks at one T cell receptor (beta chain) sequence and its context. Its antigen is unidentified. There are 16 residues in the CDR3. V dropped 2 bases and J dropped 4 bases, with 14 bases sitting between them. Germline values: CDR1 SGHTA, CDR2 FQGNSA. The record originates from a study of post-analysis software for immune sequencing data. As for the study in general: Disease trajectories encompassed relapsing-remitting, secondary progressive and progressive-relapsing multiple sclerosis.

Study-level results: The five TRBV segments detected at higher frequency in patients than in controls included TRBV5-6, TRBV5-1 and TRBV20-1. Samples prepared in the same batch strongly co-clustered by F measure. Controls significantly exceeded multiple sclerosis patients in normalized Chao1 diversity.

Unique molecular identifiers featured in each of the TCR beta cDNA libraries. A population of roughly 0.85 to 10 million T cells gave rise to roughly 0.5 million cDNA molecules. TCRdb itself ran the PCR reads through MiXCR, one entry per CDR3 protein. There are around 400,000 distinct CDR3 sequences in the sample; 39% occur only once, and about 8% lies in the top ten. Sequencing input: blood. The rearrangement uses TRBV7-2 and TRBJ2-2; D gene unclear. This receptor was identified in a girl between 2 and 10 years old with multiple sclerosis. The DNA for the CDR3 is TGTGCCAGCAGCTTATCTATAGGGTCGGGCACCGGGGAGCTGTTTTTT. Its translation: CASSLSIGSGTGELFF.